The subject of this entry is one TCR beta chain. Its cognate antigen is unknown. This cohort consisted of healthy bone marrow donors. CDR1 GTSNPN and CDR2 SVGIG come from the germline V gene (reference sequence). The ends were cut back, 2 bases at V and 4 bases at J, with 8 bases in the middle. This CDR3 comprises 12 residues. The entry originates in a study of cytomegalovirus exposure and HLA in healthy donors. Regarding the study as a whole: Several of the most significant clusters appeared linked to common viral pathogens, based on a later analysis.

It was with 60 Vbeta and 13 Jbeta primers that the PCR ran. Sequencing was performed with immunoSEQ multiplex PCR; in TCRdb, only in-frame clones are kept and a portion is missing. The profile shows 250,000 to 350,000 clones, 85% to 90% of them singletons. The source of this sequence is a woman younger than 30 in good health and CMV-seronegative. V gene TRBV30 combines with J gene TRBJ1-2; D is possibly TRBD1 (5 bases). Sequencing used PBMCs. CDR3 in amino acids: CAWSPQAYGYTF. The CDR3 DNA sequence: TGTGCCTGGAGTCCACAGGCCTATGGCTACACCTTC.